This passage covers 24 T cell receptor beta chains from one sample sequenced in a study of tumor and adjacent non-tumor tissue in lung cancer. The library came from three nested PCR rounds adapted from ARM-PCR protocols. TCRdb re-called the multiplex PCR reads through MiXCR, storing one row per CDR3 protein. The sample holds some 100,000 distinct CDR3 sequences, 80% seen once. RNA was extracted from bulk tissue without any cell sorting. The normal lung tissue was taken more than 3 cm from the tumor edge. The sample taken for sequencing was distant non-tumor lung tissue. The receptors stem from a man in his fifties or sixties with small cell lung cancer.

To note about this clonotype: A read error may account for a junction end that differs from germline. The chain links TRBV6-6 to TRBJ2-3, with D possibly TRBD1 on 5 matching bases. CDR3 length: 15 amino acids. CDR1 and CDR2 from the germline V gene are MNHNY and SVGAGI (reference sequence). The CDR3 nucleotides read TGTGCCAGCAGTAGGGGCCGGCCCTTCACAGATACGCAGAATTTT. The encoded protein is CASSRGRPFTDTQNF.

This clonotype came up once. The chain combines TRBV6-5 with TRBJ1-1; tentatively, D is TRBD1 (5 bases). The CDR3 runs to 14 residues. Germline assignment: CDR1 MNHEY and CDR2 SVGAGI. The CDR3 DNA reads as TGTGACAGGAGACAATTCATCAGGGACACTGAAGCTTTCTTT. Amino acids: CDRRQFIRDTEAFF.

This chain links TRBV11-2 with TRBJ1-6; tentatively, D is TRBD1 (6 bases). The V end was cut by 5 bases, the J end by 14 bases, with 16 bases between. Germline V lookup: CDR1 SGHAT, CDR2 FQNNGV. CDR3 length: 13 residues. CDR3 residues: CASSDDGGLALHF. Here the CDR3 DNA reads TGTGCCAGCAGCGACGACGGGGGCCTGGCCCTCCACTTT.

To note about this clonotype: An end of the junction does not agree with germline; a read error may underlie this. The chain combines TRBV12-5 with TRBJ2-7; D might be TRBD1 or TRBD2, each matching 5 bases. The CDR3 extends over 12 amino acids. CDR1 is LGHNT, CDR2 FRNRAP, per germline. In DNA, the CDR3 is TGTGCTAGTGGTCTCCCCCGGGGCGAGCTGTACTTC. Translation: CASGLPRGELYF.

This clonotype was observed a single time. The conserved phenylalanine or tryptophan is not found at the CDR3 terminus, so this likely reflects a read error. It is unclear where the CDR3 begins or ends on the DNA, so no DNA is shown, and the CDR3 is as TCRdb lists it. This chain joins TRBV11-2 and TRBJ2-1; TRBD1, the D gene given by the table, was not confirmed from the DNA. Germline V gene lookup returns CDR1 SGHAT and CDR2 FQNNGV. The CDR3 has 18 amino acids, counting both end residues. CDR3 sequence reads: CASSLRVGGGYYYNERFL.

In its sample, this clonotype was seen once. Here the CDR3 DNA reads TGTGCCAGCAGAAGGGCCGGGACTAGCAGGAGAAGGGGGTATGAGCAGTTCTTC. Its translation is CASRRAGTSRRRGYEQFF. The chain joins TRBV6-2 or TRBV6-3 to TRBJ2-1, with 9 bases matching TRBD2. The CDR3 runs to 18 residues. With V trimmed by 6 bases and J by 8 bases, 20 bases remained unmatched. Germline CDR1 is MNHEY and CDR2 is SVGEGT.

The chain is built from TRBV6-5 and TRBJ2-7, with TRBD2 as a possible D gene (6 bases). This CDR3 is 14 amino acids long. The germline CDR1 and CDR2 sequences are MNHEY and SVGAGI. The CDR3: CASRRDHSPYEQYV. CDR3 sequence (DNA): TGTGCTAGCAGGCGGGACCATAGCCCCTACGAGCAGTACGTC.

This clonotype was detected only once. The rearrangement uses TRBV2 and TRBJ2-1; 14 nucleotides line up with TRBD2. This CDR3 region has 19 residues. Germline V CDR1 and CDR2: SNHLY, FYNNEI. Trimming cost V 10 bases and J 5 bases; bases outside gene matches: 19. The CDR3 is CATSEGGTSGSRVDNEQFF. In DNA, the CDR3 is TGTGCCACGAGTGAAGGCGGGACTAGCGGGAGTAGGGTAGACAATGAGCAGTTCTTC.

Regarding this clonotype: Given the absence of the conserved phenylalanine or tryptophan at the CDR3 end, a read error is likely. The genes are TRBV12-3 or TRBV12-4 and TRBJ2-1; 8 bases agree with TRBD2. The CDR3 is made up of 15 amino acids. V dropped 2 bases and J dropped 10; count of bases not matched to a gene: 10. DNA of the CDR3: TGTGCCAGCAGTTTATATCAGCGGGAGAGCTGGGAGCAGTTCTTA. It yields the protein CASSLYQRESWEQFL.

Notes on this clonotype: No conserved phenylalanine or tryptophan is present at the end of the CDR3, so a read error is the likely explanation. CDR3 protein: CASSSGTGANEQFS. Here the CDR3 DNA reads TGCGCCAGCAGCTCCGGGACAGGAGCCAATGAGCAGTTCTCC. This chain uses TRBV5-1 with TRBJ2-1; 8 bases are shared with TRBD1. The trim removed 3 bases at V and 6 bases at J, leaving 5 bases unmatched. Germline CDR1 reads SGHRS; CDR2 reads YFSETQ. The length of the CDR3 is 14 residues.

This clonotype has just one count. This could be a read error, since a much larger clone is one nucleotide away. The chain joins TRBV7-9 to TRBJ2-7; 12 nucleotides line up with TRBD2. Germline values: CDR1 SEHNR, CDR2 FQNEAQ (reference sequence). The CDR3 is 15 residues long. In DNA, the CDR3 is TGTGACAGCAGCTCGACTAGCGGGAGTTTGGACGAGCAGTACTTC. It codes for CDSSSTSGSLDEQYF.

In this sample, this clonotype turned up many times. This chain connects TRBV30 to TRBJ1-1; no definite D call. This CDR3 is 11 amino acids long. V was cut by 5 bases and J by 4 bases, with 8 bases left in between. Looked up from germline, CDR1 is GTSNPN and CDR2 is SVGIG (reference sequence). The CDR3 loop reads CAWGWGTEAFF. In nucleotides, the CDR3 is TGTGCCTGGGGATGGGGCACTGAAGCTTTCTTT.

On this clonotype itself: One end of the junction varies from germline; a read error may be responsible. This rearrangement joins TRBV11-2 to TRBJ2-3; D is perhaps TRBD2 (6 bases). This CDR3 spans 15 amino acids. In germline, CDR1 is SGHAT, CDR2 FQNNGV. CDR3 coding DNA: TGTGCCAACAGCAAGGCGGGGATTCGCACAGATACACAGTATTTT. Its protein is CANSKAGIRTDTQYF.

This clonotype was seen just once. With a much larger clone just one base away, this may be a read error. This sequence joins TRBV5-1 and TRBJ1-1; the match to TRBD1 covers 10 bases. Germline trimming cut 6 bases from V and 3 bases from J; bases unmatched to any gene: 8. This CDR3 has 15 residues. The germline CDR1 and CDR2 sequences are SGHRS and YFSETQ. As DNA, the CDR3 is TGCGCCAGCAACTCCACGGGACAGGGGTACACTGAAGCTTTCTTT. The encoded protein is CASNSTGQGYTEAFF.

A word on this clonotype: At one end the junction does not follow the germline gene, possibly because of a read error. The V and J genes are TRBV12-3 or TRBV12-4 and TRBJ2-6; perhaps TRBD2 as D (6 bases). This CDR3 has 17 residues. CDR3 DNA sequence: TGTGCCAGCAGTTCCGATAAGAGGGACTCTGGGGCCAACGTTCTGACTTTC. Amino acid sequence: CASSSDKRDSGANVLTF.

This clonotype has a handful of counts. V gene TRBV10-3 combines with J gene TRBJ1-2; 8 nucleotides align to TRBD1. This CDR3 contains 12 residues. V was pared by 6 bases and J by 6 bases, with 3 bases of the junction left unmatched. Germline V gene sequence: CDR1 ENHRY, CDR2 SYGVKD. The CDR3 nucleotides are TGTGCCATCAGCCCGGACAGGGATGGCTACACCTTC. Protein product: CAISPDRDGYTF.

Of note for this clonotype: The junction differs from germline at one of its ends, possibly a read error. The CDR3: CVSRVPGRQDTQYF. The CDR3 DNA reads as TGTGTCAGCAGGGTTCCAGGTCGCCAGGATACTCAGTATTTT. The chain combines TRBV28 with TRBJ2-3, with a weak D call TRBD1 (5 bases). There are 14 residues in the CDR3. In germline, CDR1 is MDHEN, CDR2 SYDVKM.

The table lists this clonotype with a few counts. An end of the junction does not agree with germline; a read error may underlie this. The J gene is TRBJ2-7, the V gene TRBV6-2 or TRBV6-3; 9 positions match TRBD2. The germline V gene has CDR1 MNHEY and CDR2 SVGEGT. The CDR3 is 14 amino acids. The CDR3 reads CASKIAGALMEQYF. CDR3 nucleotides: TGTGCCAGCAAGATAGCGGGAGCCCTTATGGAGCAATATTTC.

As regards this clonotype: The junction shows a germline mismatch at one end, possibly a read error. The chain couples TRBV11-1 to TRBJ2-1; D is undetermined. The length of the CDR3 is 20 residues. Germline-derived CDR1 and CDR2 are SGHAT and FQDESV (reference sequence). In nucleotides, the CDR3 is TGTACCAGCAGCGTCACTCCTCGTTGGGTCCCATCCACAAGTATTGATGAGCAGATCTTC. Its protein product is CTSSVTPRWVPSTSIDEQIF.

As regards this clonotype: Given the absence of the conserved phenylalanine or tryptophan at the CDR3 end, a read error is likely. The chain is built from TRBV11-2 and TRBJ2-1; D unclear. The CDR3 runs to 13 residues. Germline V gene lookup returns CDR1 SGHAT and CDR2 FQNNGV. The V and J ends lost 3 bases and 5 bases respectively, with 8 bases between them. The CDR3 coding sequence is TGTGCCAGCAGCTTGGTATGGGACAATGAGCAGTTCTAC. As protein: CASSLVWDNEQFY.

About this clonotype: A junction end diverges from the germline sequence, so it may reflect a read error. The CDR3 loop is CAISLVGLGHIQYF. The DNA for the CDR3 is TGTGCCATCAGCTTAGTGGGCCTCGGTCACATTCAGTACTTC. J is TRBJ2-4 and V is TRBV7-2; D remains unclear. This CDR3 is built from 14 residues. Germline lookup yields CDR1 SGHTA and CDR2 FQGNSA.

This clonotype came up a few times. A much more abundant neighbour one base away suggests this may be a read error. The CDR3 ends on some other residue instead of the conserved phenylalanine or tryptophan, so this is likely a read error. V usage is TRBV30 and J usage is TRBJ1-5; the D is unclear. V lost 0 bases, J lost 5 bases, and 8 bases lay in between. CDR3 length equals 13 residues. CDR1 and CDR2 from the germline V gene are GTSNPN and SVGIG (reference sequence). The CDR3 sequence is CAWSVGGDQPQHL. CDR3 coding DNA: TGTGCCTGGAGTGTCGGAGGTGATCAGCCCCAGCATTTA.

To note about this clonotype: The junction departs from the called germline gene at one end, perhaps through a read error. The rearrangement links TRBV29-1 to TRBJ2-5; TRBD2 is a possible D gene (5 bases). The CDR3 runs to 13 residues. CDR1 is SQVTM and CDR2 is ANQGSEA in the germline V gene. The CDR3 nucleotides read TGCAGTGTTGGGCTCGGAGGACGAGAGACCCAGTACTTC. This codes for CSVGLGGRETQYF.

Written as DNA, the CDR3 is TGTGCCAGCAGCTCAGAGGCAGGGGGGGTTGATCAGTTCTTC. It specifies CASSSEAGGVDQFF. V gene TRBV11-2 combines with J gene TRBJ2-1, with D perhaps TRBD1 or TRBD2 (7 bases each). Germline CDR1 SGHAT, CDR2 FQNNGV. The V end lost 4 bases, the J end lost 13 bases, and 20 bases lay between the germline ends. This CDR3 region has 14 residues.